This T cell receptor (beta chain) stems from a study of cytomegalovirus exposure and HLA in healthy donors. The wider study: The same platform as the approximately 670 first-cohort repertoires was used for the 110 or so validation repertoires, a later analysis reported. Study-level results: The tendency of first-cohort TCR clusters to co-occur in the 120 or so validation repertoires emerged from a later analysis. Under in vitro conditions, a few CMV-associated chains were confirmed as specific for CMV antigens. The classifier was said to identify cytomegalovirus status with high specificity and sensitivity.

This CDR3 comprises 16 residues. In germline, CDR1 is MNHNS, CDR2 SASEGT. V was pared by 2 bases and J by 4 bases, with 15 bases between. Assay used: immunoSEQ multiplex PCR; TCRdb lists only in-frame clones, some missing. The data contain 140,000 to 150,000 clones, about nine tenths of them singletons. On this clone: Antigen specificity is unknown.

The V and J genes are TRBV6-1 and TRBJ2-1; maybe TRBD2 (6 bases). This receptor was taken from a man aged 18 to 29 in good health and CMV-seropositive. The sequenced material came from PBMCs. The CDR3 nucleotides read TGTGCCAGCAGTGAACGGGTAGCGGTCATTTACAATGAGCAGTTCTTC. It is translated as CASSERVAVIYNEQFF.